This T cell receptor beta chain was profiled in a study of shared clonotypes between healthy human individuals. Germline CDR1 SGHVS, CDR2 FNYEAQ. The CDR3 runs to 16 residues. J lost 4 bases, V lost 1 base, and 5 bases had no gene match. Naive CD8 isolation took CD45RO-negative cells positively selected for CCR7 and excluded terminally differentiated effector memory CD45RA+ cells. Donors were healthy HIV-negative adults without recently reported acute infections or vaccinations. Overall study findings and caveats: Tissues were not sampled, only blood, and their repertoires likely differ. Shared clonotypes across all four donors exceeded non-shared ones in generation probability.

Details on this clone: Its antigen is currently unknown.

Sequencing was performed with immunoSEQ multiplex PCR; in TCRdb, only in-frame clones are kept and a portion is missing. The sample records about 2 million clones, about 95% being singletons. This TCR came from a man in his late teens or twenties in good health. The rearrangement uses TRBV7-6 and TRBJ2-5; 11 bases fit TRBD2. Sequenced sample: naive CD8+ T cells sorted from blood. CDR3 DNA sequence: TGTGCCAGCAGCTTAGATCTAGCGGGGGGACGAGAGACCCAGTACTTC. It yields the protein CASSLDLAGGRETQYF. Complete variable domain (other parts from reference TRBV7-6 and TRBJ2-5): GAGVSQSPRYKVTKRGQDVALRCDPISGHVSLYWYRQALGQGPEFLTYFNYEAQQDKSGLPNDRFSAERPEGSISTLTIQRTEQRDSAMYRCASSLDLAGGRETQYFGPGTRLLVL.